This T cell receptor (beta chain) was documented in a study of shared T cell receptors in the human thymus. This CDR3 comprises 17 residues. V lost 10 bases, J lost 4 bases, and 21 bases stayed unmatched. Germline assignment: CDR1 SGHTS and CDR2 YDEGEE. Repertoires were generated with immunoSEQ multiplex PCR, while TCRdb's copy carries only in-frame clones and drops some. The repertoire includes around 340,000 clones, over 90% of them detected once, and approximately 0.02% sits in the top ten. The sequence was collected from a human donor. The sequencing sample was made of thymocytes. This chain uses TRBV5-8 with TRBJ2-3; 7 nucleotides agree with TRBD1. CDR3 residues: CAGDVTGLRLASDTQYF. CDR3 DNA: TGTGCCGGGGACGTGACAGGGCTGAGGCTAGCATCAGATACGCAGTATTTT.